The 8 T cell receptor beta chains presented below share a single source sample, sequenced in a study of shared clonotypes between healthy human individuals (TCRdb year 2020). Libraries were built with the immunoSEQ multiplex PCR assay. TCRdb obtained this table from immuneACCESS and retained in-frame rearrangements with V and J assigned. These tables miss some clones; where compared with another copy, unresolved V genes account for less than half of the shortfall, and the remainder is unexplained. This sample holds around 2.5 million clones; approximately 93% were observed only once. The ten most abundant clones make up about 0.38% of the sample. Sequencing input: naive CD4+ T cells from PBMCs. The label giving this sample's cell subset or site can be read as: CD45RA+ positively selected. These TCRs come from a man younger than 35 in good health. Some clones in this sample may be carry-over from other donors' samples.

The CDR3 DNA sequence: TGCGCCAGCAGCTTGCAGGGCGCGGATGAAGAGACCCAGTACTTC. Translated: CASSLQGADEETQYF. This chain uses TRBV5-1 with TRBJ2-5; perhaps TRBD1 as D (5 bases). CDR1 is SGHRS, CDR2 YFSETQ, per germline. V gave up 1 base and J gave up 3 bases, with 13 bases separating them. This CDR3 region has 15 residues. The complete variable domain, with remaining parts taken from reference TRBV5-1 and TRBJ2-5, reads KAGVTQTPRYLIKTRGQQVTLSCSPISGHRSVSWYQQTPGQGLQFLFEYFSETQRNKGNFPGRFSGRQFSNSRSEMNVSTLELGDSALYLCASSLQGADEETQYFGPGTRLLVL.

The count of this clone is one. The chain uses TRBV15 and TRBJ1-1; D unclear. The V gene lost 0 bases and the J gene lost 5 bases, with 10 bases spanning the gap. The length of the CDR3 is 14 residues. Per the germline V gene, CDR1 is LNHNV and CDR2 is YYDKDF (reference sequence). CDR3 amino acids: CATSRELSRTEAFF. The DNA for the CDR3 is TGTGCCACCAGCAGAGAGTTGTCAAGGACTGAAGCTTTCTTT. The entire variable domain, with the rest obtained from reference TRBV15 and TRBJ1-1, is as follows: DAMVIQNPRYQVTQFGKPVTLSCSQTLNHNVMYWYQQKSSQAPKLLFHYYDKDFNNEADTPDNFQSRRPNTSFCFLDIRSPGLGDTAMYLCATSRELSRTEAFFGQGTRLTVV.

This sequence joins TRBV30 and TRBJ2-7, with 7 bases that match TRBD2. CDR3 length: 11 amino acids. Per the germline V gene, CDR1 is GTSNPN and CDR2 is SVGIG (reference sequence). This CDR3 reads CAWEGTYEQYF. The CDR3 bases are TGTGCTTGGGAGGGAACCTACGAGCAGTACTTC.

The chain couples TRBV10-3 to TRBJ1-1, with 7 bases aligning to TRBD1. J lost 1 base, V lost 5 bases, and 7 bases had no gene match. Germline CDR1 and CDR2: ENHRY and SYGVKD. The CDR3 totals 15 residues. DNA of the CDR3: TGTGCCATCAGTCAGGGGGGGCGTAAGAACACTGAAGCTTTCTTT. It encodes CAISQGGRKNTEAFF.

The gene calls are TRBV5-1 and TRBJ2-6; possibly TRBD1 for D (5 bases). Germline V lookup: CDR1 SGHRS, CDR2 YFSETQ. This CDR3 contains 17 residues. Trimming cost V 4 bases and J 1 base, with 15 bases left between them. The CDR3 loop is CASSPQYQGSGANVLTF. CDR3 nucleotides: TGCGCCAGCAGCCCCCAATATCAGGGTTCTGGGGCCAACGTCCTGACTTTC.

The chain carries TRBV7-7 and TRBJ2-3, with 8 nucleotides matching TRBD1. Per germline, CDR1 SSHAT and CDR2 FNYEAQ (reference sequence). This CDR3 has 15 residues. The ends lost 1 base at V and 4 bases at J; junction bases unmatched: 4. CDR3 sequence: CASSLGTGRPDTQYF. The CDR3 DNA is TGTGCCAGCAGCTTAGGGACAGGGCGCCCAGATACGCAGTATTTT.

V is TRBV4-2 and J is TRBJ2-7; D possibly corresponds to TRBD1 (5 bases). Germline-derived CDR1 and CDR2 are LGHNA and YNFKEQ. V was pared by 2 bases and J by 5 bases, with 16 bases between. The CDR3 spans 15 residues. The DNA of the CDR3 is TGTGCCAGCAGCCAACCCTCGGGCGGACAAAACGAGCAGTACTTC. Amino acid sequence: CASSQPSGGQNEQYF.

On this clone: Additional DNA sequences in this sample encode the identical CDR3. This chain's CDR3 is CASSLEGGNTEAFF. The CDR3 DNA is TGTGCCAGCAGCTTAGAAGGAGGGAACACTGAAGCTTTCTTT. The chain is built from TRBV7-9 and TRBJ1-1; no clear D. The CDR3 extends over 14 amino acids. V lost 1 base and J lost 1, with 7 bases in between. Germline values: CDR1 SEHNR, CDR2 FQNEAQ (reference sequence).